This TCR beta chain is from a study of T cells in Graves' hyperthyroidism and ophthalmopathy. Across the study: Peripheral blood specimens were obtained at initial diagnosis, prior to any treatment.

The TCR beta CDR3 regions underwent amplification using RNA transcripts as the source. HTBI primers were employed in a first-round RT-PCR of the TCR CDR3. A single record per CDR3 protein comes from TCRdb applying MiXCR to the multiplex PCR reads. The sample has over 500,000 distinct CDR3 sequences; roughly a sixth are singletons. Researchers barred patients who had uncontrolled infection, other autoimmune disease, pregnancy or lactation. Source material for PBMCs was less than 12 ml fresh peripheral blood. In this sample, this clonotype turned up a few times. This TCR was sampled from a woman aged 30 to 39 with Graves' ophthalmopathy. The sample consisted of blood.

This CDR3 is CASSVASGSLYGYTF. The DNA for the CDR3 is TGTGCCAGCAGCGTAGCGTCAGGGAGTCTTTATGGCTACACCTTC. V and J are TRBV9 and TRBJ1-2, with a possible D match to TRBD1 (5 bases). The CDR3 length is 15 residues. V dropped 0 bases and J dropped 5 bases, with 14 bases sitting between them. Germline V CDR1 and CDR2: SGDLS, YYNGEE.